A selection of T cell receptor beta chains follows, all from one sample in a study of a mutant IDH1 vaccine in newly diagnosed glioma. These receptors lack a known antigen. Some clones are missing from TCRdb's copy, which holds only in-frame ones; the method was immunoSEQ multiplex PCR. The sample has roughly 76,000 clones; around 85% are singletons. Sequenced material: PBMCs, taken from a glioma patient whose treatment included an IDH1 peptide vaccine. The receptors come from a man aged 25-45 years with glioma. Some clones in this sample may be carry-over from other donors' samples. CDR3s include the opening cysteine and the closing phenylalanine or tryptophan. D genes are given only for firm matches. Rows may omit the clone size; those that give it use once, few, many or a size class.

v_gene: TRBV6-1; d_gene: .; j_gene: TRBJ2-7; abundance: .; CDR3nt: TGTGCCAGCAGTGAAGCGTTAAACGAGCAGTACTTC; CDR3aa: CASSEALNEQYF
v_gene: TRBV6-4; d_gene: .; j_gene: TRBJ2-7; abundance: .; CDR3nt: TGTGCCAGCAGTGGATCCTACTACGAGCAGTACTTC; CDR3aa: CASSGSYYEQYF
v_gene: TRBV27; d_gene: .; j_gene: TRBJ2-7; abundance: .; CDR3nt: TGTGCCAGCAGTTTATTCGGGACGCACTCCTACGAGCAGTACTTC; CDR3aa: CASSLFGTHSYEQYF
v_gene: TRBV25-1; d_gene: .; j_gene: TRBJ1-2; abundance: .; CDR3nt: TGTGCCAGCAGTGAATATGGGGGGGACTATGGCTACACCTTC; CDR3aa: CASSEYGGDYGYTF
v_gene: TRBV28; d_gene: .; j_gene: TRBJ2-3; abundance: .; CDR3nt: TGTGCCAGCCAGGGATTAGATACGCAGTATTTT; CDR3aa: CASQGLDTQYF
v_gene: TRBV28; d_gene: .; j_gene: TRBJ1-4; abundance: few; CDR3nt: TGTGCCAGCAGTTTAGGGGTCAGATCAACTAATGAAAAACTGTTTTTT; CDR3aa: CASSLGVRSTNEKLFF
v_gene: TRBV6-6; d_gene: .; j_gene: TRBJ1-1; abundance: .; CDR3nt: TGTGCCAGCAGTGAATCGATCGAAGCTTTCTTT; CDR3aa: CASSESIEAFF
v_gene: TRBV6-6; d_gene: TRBD1; j_gene: TRBJ2-7; abundance: .; CDR3nt: TGTGCCAGCAGTCCCGGACAGGGGACGGGGTTTGAGTACTTC; CDR3aa: CASSPGQGTGFEYF
v_gene: TRBV4-3; d_gene: TRBD1; j_gene: TRBJ1-6; abundance: .; CDR3nt: TGCGCCAGCAGCCAAGATTATGACAGGGGGCTTGGGAATTCACCCCTCCACTTT; CDR3aa: CASSQDYDRGLGNSPLHF
v_gene: TRBV11-2; d_gene: .; j_gene: TRBJ1-1; abundance: .; CDR3nt: TGTGCCAGCAGCTCATCATTCTGGGAAGCTTTCTTT; CDR3aa: CASSSSFWEAFF
v_gene: TRBV4-2; d_gene: .; j_gene: TRBJ1-6; abundance: .; CDR3nt: TGTGCCAGCAGCCACGCCTCGGCCCCTCTCCGCGATAATTCACCCCTCCACTTT; CDR3aa: CASSHASAPLRDNSPLHF
v_gene: TRBV6-5; d_gene: TRBD1; j_gene: TRBJ1-6; abundance: .; CDR3nt: TGTGCCAGCAGTTACGCCAGACAGGGGGGATCACCCCTCCACTTT; CDR3aa: CASSYARQGGSPLHF
v_gene: TRBV9; d_gene: .; j_gene: TRBJ1-3; abundance: .; CDR3nt: TGTGCCAGCAGCCCCCCCGGGGCCTATGGAAACACCATATATTTT; CDR3aa: CASSPPGAYGNTIYF
v_gene: TRBV5-1; d_gene: .; j_gene: TRBJ2-7; abundance: .; CDR3nt: TGCGCCAGCAGCGGAACGTCTACGGGACTCTCCTACGAGCAGTACTTC; CDR3aa: CASSGTSTGLSYEQYF
v_gene: TRBV19; d_gene: .; j_gene: TRBJ2-1; abundance: .; CDR3nt: TGTGCCAGTAGTATTGGGGGCAGCGGCAGGTATAATGAGCAGTTCTTC; CDR3aa: CASSIGGSGRYNEQFF